A selection of T cell receptor beta chains follows, all from one sample in a study of T cells in Graves' hyperthyroidism and ophthalmopathy. TCRdb re-called the multiplex PCR reads through MiXCR, storing one row per CDR3 protein. Of 300,000 to 350,000 distinct CDR3 sequences listed, roughly 21% are singletons. Material: blood. Receptors were obtained from a woman aged 45-60 years with Graves' hyperthyroidism. The CDR3 runs from the conserved cysteine through the conserved F or W. Each record gives: V gene, J gene, clone size, D gene, CDR3 protein, CDR3 DNA. The D gene is left open where the match is weak. Expanded clones get a size class; other rows say once, few or many, or leave the size out.

TRBV3-1	TRBJ2-2	many	-	CASSVNSGELFF	TGTGCCAGCAGCGTAAACAGCGGGGAGCTGTTTTTT
TRBV6-1	TRBJ1-4	-	TRBD1	CASKGQGAPNEKLFF	TGTGCCAGCAAAGGTCAGGGGGCGCCTAATGAAAAACTGTTTTTT
TRBV5-1	TRBJ2-5	many	TRBD2	CASSLRGTSKETQYF	TGCGCCAGCAGCTTGAGGGGGACTAGCAAAGAGACCCAGTACTTC
TRBV11-2	TRBJ1-2	-	-	CASSFHGDGYTF	TGTGCCAGCAGCTTCCATGGGGACGGCTACACCTTC
TRBV15	TRBJ2-7	-	-	CATSREGGHNSYEQYF	TGTGCCACCAGCAGAGAGGGGGGGCACAACTCCTACGAGCAGTACTTC
TRBV20-1	TRBJ2-3	-	-	CSARDLKGAGTADTQYF	TGCAGTGCTAGAGATCTTAAAGGGGCGGGAACAGCAGATACGCAGTATTTT
TRBV20-1	TRBJ2-2	many	TRBD2	CSARELAGDTGELFF	TGCAGTGCTAGAGAACTAGCGGGAGACACCGGGGAGCTGTTTTTT
TRBV27	TRBJ2-7	many	TRBD1	CASSYTGGPYEQYF	TGTGCCAGCAGTTATACAGGGGGCCCCTACGAGCAGTACTTC
TRBV5-6	TRBJ1-3	-	-	CASSLIDFTGNTIYF	TGTGCCAGCAGCTTAATTGACTTTACCGGAAACACCATATATTTT
TRBV6-1	TRBJ1-3	-	-	CASSERQSSGNTIYF	TGTGCCAGCAGTGAGCGACAGAGCTCTGGAAACACCATATATTTT
TRBV30	TRBJ1-2	many	-	CAWRTGLYGYTF	TGTGCCTGGAGGACAGGACTCTATGGCTACACCTTC
TRBV7-8	TRBJ1-5	many	-	CASSPRGVGNQPQHF	TGTGCCAGCAGCCCCCGGGGAGTAGGCAATCAGCCCCAGCATTTT
TRBV3-1	TRBJ1-6	-	-	CASSSWTGTGASPLHF	TGTGCCAGCAGCTCCTGGACGGGAACCGGTGCATCACCCCTCCACTTT
TRBV12-3/TRBV12-4	TRBJ2-5	-	TRBD2	CASRLTSGGEETQYF	TGTGCCAGCAGGTTGACTAGCGGGGGGGAAGAGACCCAGTACTTC
TRBV28	TRBJ2-2	many	TRBD2	CASSSRVAGSLRELFF	TGTGCCAGCAGTTCCAGGGTAGCGGGGTCCCTCCGGGAGCTGTTTTTT
TRBV5-6	TRBJ2-7	-	TRBD2	CASSLIIAGSLEQYF	TGTGCCAGCAGCTTGATCATAGCGGGTTCGCTGGAGCAGTACTTC
TRBV10-2	TRBJ2-5	-	TRBD1	CASSESDRGGETQYF	TGCGCCAGCAGTGAGTCGGACAGGGGGGGGGAGACCCAGTACTTC
TRBV20-1	TRBJ2-3	many	TRBD2	CSARAASGGTDTQYF	TGCAGTGCTAGAGCCGCAAGCGGGGGCACAGATACGCAGTATTTT
TRBV27	TRBJ1-2	-	TRBD1	CASSLLGTGVGYTF	TGTGCCAGCAGTCTGCTCGGGACAGGGGTCGGCTACACCTTC
TRBV30	TRBJ2-5	-	TRBD1	CAWVGQGAGETQYF	TGTGCCTGGGTAGGACAGGGGGCGGGGGAGACCCAGTACTTC
TRBV27	TRBJ1-1	many	-	CASSYRAYTEAFF	TGTGCCAGCAGCTACAGGGCCTACACTGAAGCTTTCTTT
TRBV20-1	TRBJ2-1	-	TRBD2	CSARGEAPVGLGSREQFF	TGCAGTGCTAGAGGCGAGGCCCCGGTGGGACTAGGGTCTCGTGAGCAGTTCTTC
TRBV2	TRBJ1-2	-	-	CASSEAGWGGYGYTF	TGTGCCAGCAGTGAAGCGGGGTGGGGGGGTTATGGCTACACCTTC
TRBV9	TRBJ2-1	many	-	CGIWGLHSYNEQFF	TGTGGGATATGGGGCCTACACTCCTACAATGAGCAGTTCTTC
TRBV28	TRBJ1-5	many	TRBD1	CASSLDRGRSQPQHF	TGTGCCAGCAGCCTAGACAGGGGACGGAGTCAGCCCCAGCATTTT
TRBV20-1	TRBJ1-5	many	TRBD1	CSASDRESNQPQHF	TGCAGTGCTAGTGACAGGGAAAGCAATCAGCCCCAGCATTTT
TRBV6-1	TRBJ2-7	-	-	CASSRQESYEQYF	TGTGCCAGCAGCCGACAGGAATCCTACGAGCAGTACTTC
TRBV5-6	TRBJ1-3	-	-	CASSLAHSGNTIYF	TGTGCCAGCAGCTTGGCTCACTCTGGAAACACCATATATTTT
TRBV5-1	TRBJ2-7	many	-	CASSLEGSAYEQYF	TGCGCCAGCAGCTTGGAAGGGAGCGCCTACGAGCAGTACTTC
TRBV9	TRBJ2-2	-	-	CASSVGGIAGELFF	TGTGCCAGCAGCGTAGGCGGGATTGCCGGGGAGCTGTTTTTT
TRBV5-1	TRBJ1-5	many	-	CASSLSGNNQPQHF	TGCGCCAGCAGCTTGTCTGGGAACAATCAGCCCCAGCATTTT
TRBV28	TRBJ1-3	-	-	CASSFSGTPSGNTIYF	TGTGCCAGCAGTTTCTCCGGGACACCCTCTGGAAACACCATATATTTT
TRBV28	TRBJ2-1	few	TRBD2	CASSLGERGGLRDEQFF	TGTGCCAGCAGCCTCGGGGAGCGGGGGGGTCTTAGGGATGAGCAGTTCTTC
TRBV11-2	TRBJ2-1	many	TRBD2	CASSLVPGTSGRNEQFF	TGTGCCAGCAGCTTAGTTCCCGGGACTAGCGGGAGAAATGAGCAGTTCTTC
TRBV28	TRBJ2-7	many	-	CASSWLKGSASYEQYF	TGTGCCAGCAGTTGGCTTAAGGGGAGTGCCTCCTACGAGCAGTACTTC
TRBV3-1	TRBJ1-2	few	TRBD1	CASSKAGTGTDYGYTF	TGTGCCAGCAGCAAAGCCGGGACAGGGACAGACTATGGCTACACCTTC
TRBV3-1	TRBJ1-5	-	-	CASSPEDSNQPQHF	TGTGCCAGCAGCCCCGAAGATAGCAATCAGCCCCAGCATTTT
TRBV7-9	TRBJ1-6	-	-	CASSSEGVGSPLHF	TGTGCCAGCAGCTCAGAGGGGGTCGGTTCACCCCTCCACTTT
TRBV10-3	TRBJ2-7	few	-	CAISDALEQYF	TGTGCCATCAGTGATGCGCTTGAGCAGTACTTC
TRBV30	TRBJ1-3	-	-	CALGLWGGGNTIYF	TGTGCCCTCGGTTTGTGGGGTGGTGGAAACACCATATATTTT
TRBV20-1	TRBJ1-1	-	-	CLPARVGVNTEAFF	TGTCTCCCAGCTAGGGTAGGGGTGAACACTGAAGCTTTCTTT